The 8 T cell receptor beta chains reported below all come from one sample, sequenced in a study of blood T cells in healthy people across ages. A sample-barcoded 5' primer and a J-beta primer mix were used in a second PCR of about 6 to 11 cycles. Via MiXCR, TCRdb re-called the 5' RACE reads, giving one row per CDR3 protein. The sample lists fewer than 1,000,000 distinct CDR3 sequences, under 55% seen once, with about a fifth in the top ten. The sequenced sample was blood. These receptors were taken from a man in his sixties in good health.

This clonotype was counted between two and nine times. The chain joins TRBV21-1 to TRBJ2-1; the table's D gene call, TRBD2, was not cross checked with the DNA. TRBV21-1 represents a pseudogene. CDR3 size: 18 residues. CDR3 in amino acids: CASSKGRTSRRSLDEQFF. The CDR3 bases are TGTGCCAGCAGCAAAGGCAGGACCTCTCGCCGGTCGTTGGATGAGCAGTTCTTC.

This chain links TRBV24-1 with TRBJ2-7, with no clear D. The end of the DNA fits TRBJ2-5 better, so the J call may be wrong. CDR3 length: 13 residues. In germline, CDR1 is KGHDR, CDR2 SFDVKD. CDR3 sequence (DNA): TGTGCCACCAGTGATTCCTATGGGGAGACCCAGTACTTC. It translates to CATSDSYGETQYF.

The chain joins TRBV24-1 to TRBJ2-5, with D unresolved. This CDR3 has 15 residues. Germline values: CDR1 KGHDR, CDR2 SFDVKD. Trimming stripped 6 bases from V and 1 base from J, with 14 bases between. The CDR3 loop is CATSHRGFSQETQYF. The CDR3 region has the DNA TGTGCCACCAGTCATCGCGGTTTTTCCCAAGAGACCCAGTACTTC.

The J gene is TRBJ2-3, the V gene TRBV7-9; the D gene is possibly TRBD2 (5 bases). V lost 1 base and J 5 bases, leaving 16 bases between the germline ends. The CDR3 runs to 16 residues. CDR1 and CDR2 (germline): SEHNR, FQNEAQ (reference sequence). CDR3 bases: TGTGCCAGCAGCTTAGGAGACGGGCGGGTACAAGATACGCAGTATTTT. It is translated as CASSLGDGRVQDTQYF.

This clonotype has more than one count but fewer than ten. The rearrangement links TRBV21-1 to TRBJ2-7. TRBV21-1 is assigned pseudogene status. The CDR3 is 14 residues long. The CDR3 protein is CASSRRPSSYEQYF. CDR3 in DNA: TGTGCCAGCAGCAGAAGACCGAGCTCCTACGAGCAGTACTTC.

This clonotype was seen only a few times. V and J are TRBV6-5 and TRBJ2-5; a weak D match, TRBD1 (7 bases). With 5 bases removed from V and 5 bases from J, the gap between germline ends came to 18 bases. Germline V gene data show CDR1 as MNHEY and CDR2 as SVGAGI. The CDR3 covers 15 residues. The CDR3 sequence is CASSGGTDGWETQYF. DNA for the CDR3: TGTGCCAGCAGTGGCGGGACAGACGGTTGGGAGACCCAGTACTTC.

The chain employs TRBV12-3 or TRBV12-4 and TRBJ2-1; 7 bases line up with TRBD2. The V and J ends lost 6 bases and 5 bases, in that order; junction bases with no gene match: 10. The CDR3 totals 15 residues. This CDR3 reads CASRHLAEANNEQFF. The CDR3 bases are TGTGCCAGCAGACACCTAGCGGAGGCAAACAATGAGCAGTTCTTC.

In its sample, this clonotype was seen a few times. The J gene is TRBJ1-1, the V gene TRBV4-3; 7 bases fit TRBD1. The germline V gene encodes CDR1 LGHNA and CDR2 YSLEER. The length of the CDR3 is 15 residues. Germline trimming cut 4 bases from V and 4 bases from J; bases unmatched to any gene: 9. The CDR3 region is CASSRIGQAPTEAFF. CDR3 sequence (DNA): TGCGCCAGCAGCCGTATTGGACAGGCTCCCACTGAAGCTTTCTTT.